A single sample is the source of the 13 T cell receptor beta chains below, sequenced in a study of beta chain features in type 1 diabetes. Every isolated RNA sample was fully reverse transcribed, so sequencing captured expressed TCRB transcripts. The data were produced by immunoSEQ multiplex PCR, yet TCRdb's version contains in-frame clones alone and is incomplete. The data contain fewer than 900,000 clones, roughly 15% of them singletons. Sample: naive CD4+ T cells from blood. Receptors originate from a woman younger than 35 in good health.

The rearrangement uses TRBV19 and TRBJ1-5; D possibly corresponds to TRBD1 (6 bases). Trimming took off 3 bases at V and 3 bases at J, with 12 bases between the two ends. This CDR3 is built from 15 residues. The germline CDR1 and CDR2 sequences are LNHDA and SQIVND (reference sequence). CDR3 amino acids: CASSIGQRPNQPQHF. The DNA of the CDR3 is TGTGCCAGTAGTATCGGACAGAGACCCAATCAGCCCCAGCATTTT.

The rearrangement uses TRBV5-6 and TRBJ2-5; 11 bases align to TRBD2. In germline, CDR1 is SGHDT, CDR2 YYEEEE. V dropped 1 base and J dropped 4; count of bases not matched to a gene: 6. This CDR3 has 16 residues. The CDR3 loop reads CASSLTSGSAGETQYF. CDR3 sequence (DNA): TGTGCCAGCAGCTTGACTAGCGGGAGCGCGGGAGAGACCCAGTACTTC.

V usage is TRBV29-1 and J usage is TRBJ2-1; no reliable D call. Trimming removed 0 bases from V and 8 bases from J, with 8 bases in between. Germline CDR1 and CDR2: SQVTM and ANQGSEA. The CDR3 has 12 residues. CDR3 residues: CSVEDRGHEQFF. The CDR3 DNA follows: TGCAGCGTTGAAGATCGTGGGCATGAGCAGTTCTTC.

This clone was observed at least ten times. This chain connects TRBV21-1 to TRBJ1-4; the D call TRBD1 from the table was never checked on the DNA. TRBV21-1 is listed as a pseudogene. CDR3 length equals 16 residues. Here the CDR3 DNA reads TGTGCCAGCAGCAAAGATGGGACAACAACTAATGAAAAACTGTTTTTT. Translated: CASSKDGTTTNEKLFF.

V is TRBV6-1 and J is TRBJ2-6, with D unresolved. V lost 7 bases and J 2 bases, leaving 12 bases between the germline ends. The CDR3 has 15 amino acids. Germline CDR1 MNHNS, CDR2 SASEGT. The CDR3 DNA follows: TGTGCCAGCAAGTTTTCTGGAGCTGGGGCCAACGTCCTGACTTTC. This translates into CASKFSGAGANVLTF.

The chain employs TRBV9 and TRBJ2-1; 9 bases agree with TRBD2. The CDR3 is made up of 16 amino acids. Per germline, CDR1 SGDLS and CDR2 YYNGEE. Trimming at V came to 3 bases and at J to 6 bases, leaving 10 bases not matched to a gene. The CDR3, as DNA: TGTGCCAGCAGCGCGAACGGACTAGCGTTTGGCAATGAGCAGTTCTTC. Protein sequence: CASSANGLAFGNEQFF.

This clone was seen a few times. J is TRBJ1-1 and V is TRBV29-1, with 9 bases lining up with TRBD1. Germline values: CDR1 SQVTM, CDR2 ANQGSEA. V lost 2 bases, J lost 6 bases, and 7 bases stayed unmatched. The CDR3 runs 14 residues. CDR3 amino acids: CSVEKPGQGPEAFF. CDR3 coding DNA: TGCAGCGTTGAAAAACCGGGACAGGGCCCTGAAGCTTTCTTT.

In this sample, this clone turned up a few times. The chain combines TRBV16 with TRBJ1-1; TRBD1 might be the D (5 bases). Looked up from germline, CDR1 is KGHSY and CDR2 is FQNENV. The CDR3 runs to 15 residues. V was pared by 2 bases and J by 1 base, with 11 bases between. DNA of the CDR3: TGTGCCAGCAGCCAAGGTGGGGCAAGGAACACTGAAGCTTTCTTT. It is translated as CASSQGGARNTEAFF. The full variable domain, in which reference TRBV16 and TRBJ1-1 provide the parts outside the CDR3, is GEEVAQTPKHLVRGEGQKAKLYCAPIKGHSYVFWYQQVLKNEFKFLISFQNENVFDETGMPKERFSAKCLPNSPCSLEIQATKLEDSAVYFCASSQGGARNTEAFFGQGTRLTVV.

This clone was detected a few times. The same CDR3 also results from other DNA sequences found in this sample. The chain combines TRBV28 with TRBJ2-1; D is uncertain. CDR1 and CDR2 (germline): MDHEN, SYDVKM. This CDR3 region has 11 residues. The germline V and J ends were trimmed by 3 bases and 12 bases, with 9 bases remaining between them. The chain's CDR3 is CASSFIGVQFF. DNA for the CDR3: TGTGCCAGCAGTTTTATTGGAGTGCAGTTCTTC.

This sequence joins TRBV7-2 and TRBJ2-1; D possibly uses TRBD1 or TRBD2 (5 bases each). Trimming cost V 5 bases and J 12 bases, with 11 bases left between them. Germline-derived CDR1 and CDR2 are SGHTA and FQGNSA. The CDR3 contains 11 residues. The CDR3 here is CASSAGTPQFF. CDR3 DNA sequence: TGTGCCAGCAGCGCAGGGACGCCGCAGTTCTTC.

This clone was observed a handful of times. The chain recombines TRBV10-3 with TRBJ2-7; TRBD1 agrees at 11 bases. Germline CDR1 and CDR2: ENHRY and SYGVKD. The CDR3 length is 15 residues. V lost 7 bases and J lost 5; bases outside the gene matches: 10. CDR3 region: CAITSRTGGIHEQYF. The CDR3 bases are TGTGCCATCACCTCTAGGACAGGGGGCATCCACGAGCAGTACTTC.

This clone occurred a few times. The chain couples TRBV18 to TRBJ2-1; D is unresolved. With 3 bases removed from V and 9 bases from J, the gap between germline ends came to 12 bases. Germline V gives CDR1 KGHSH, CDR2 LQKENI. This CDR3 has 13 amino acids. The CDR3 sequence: CASSPRSGSEQFF. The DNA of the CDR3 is TGTGCCAGCTCACCGAGGTCGGGCAGTGAGCAGTTCTTC.

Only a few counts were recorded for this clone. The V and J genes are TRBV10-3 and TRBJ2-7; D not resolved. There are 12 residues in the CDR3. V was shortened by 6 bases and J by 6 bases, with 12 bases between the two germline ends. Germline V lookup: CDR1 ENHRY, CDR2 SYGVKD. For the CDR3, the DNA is TGTGCCATCAGGAGCATTACGGGCGAGCAGTACTTC. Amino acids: CAIRSITGEQYF.